The rows below give T cell receptor beta chains drawn from one sample of a study of shared clonotypes between healthy human individuals. Profiling relied on immunoSEQ multiplex PCR, and the TCRdb table lists in-frame clones only, not all of them. This table has a few million clones, more than 80% appearing once. The specimen sequenced was naive CD4+ T cells sorted from blood. All receptors come from a man between 18 and 29 years old in good health. The CDR3 runs from the conserved cysteine through the conserved F or W. A D gene is named only where the DNA matches it firmly. For some rows the clone size is stated as once, few or many, or as a class when expanded; others skip it.

d_call,j_call,v_call,clone_size,cdr3_aa,cdr3_nt
-,TRBJ1-5,TRBV2,-,CASSDWGQPQHF,TGTGCCAGCAGTGACTGGGGCCAGCCCCAGCATTTT
-,TRBJ2-1,TRBV19,-,CASGNGGLGFNEQFF,TGTGCCAGTGGCAATGGGGGGCTAGGATTCAATGAGCAGTTCTTC
-,TRBJ2-7,TRBV28,-,CASSLRGLYEQYF,TGTGCCAGCAGTTTGCGGGGGCTATACGAGCAGTACTTC
-,TRBJ2-2,TRBV5-6,-,CASSHTNTGELFF,TGTGCCAGCAGCCACACCAACACCGGGGAGCTGTTTTTT
TRBD1,TRBJ2-7,TRBV13,once,CASSLSGGTGGYEQYF,TGTGCCAGCAGCTTATCCGGAGGGACAGGGGGCTACGAGCAGTACTTC
-,TRBJ2-7,TRBV29-1,-,CSVSWRHGDQEQYF,TGCAGCGTTTCCTGGCGGCACGGAGATCAGGAGCAGTACTTC
-,TRBJ1-6,TRBV5-1,-,CASSYRISENSPLHF,TGCGCCAGCAGCTACCGGATCAGTGAGAATTCACCCCTCCACTTT
TRBD2,TRBJ2-3,TRBV7-3,-,CASSWTSGGPATDTQYF,TGTGCCAGCAGCTGGACTAGCGGGGGGCCGGCCACAGATACGCAGTATTTT
-,TRBJ1-4,TRBV19,-,CASSMWSRTNEKLFF,TGTGCCAGTAGTATGTGGAGCAGGACTAATGAAAAACTGTTTTTT
-,TRBJ2-7,TRBV10-3,-,CAISYRVGDEQYF,TGTGCCATCAGTTACAGGGTAGGCGACGAGCAGTACTTC
-,TRBJ1-3,TRBV25-1,-,CASGGWGDGNTIYF,TGTGCCAGCGGAGGTTGGGGGGATGGAAACACCATATATTTT
TRBD1,TRBJ2-7,TRBV5-6,-,CASSLVPGQTTYEQYF,TGTGCCAGCAGCTTGGTTCCGGGACAGACTACTTACGAGCAGTACTTC
TRBD1,TRBJ2-4,TRBV7-9,-,CASSLGGQGVKNIQYF,TGTGCCAGCAGCTTAGGGGGACAGGGGGTCAAAAACATTCAGTACTTC
-,TRBJ2-1,TRBV18,-,CASSPPELYYNEQFF,TGTGCCAGCTCACCACCAGAACTATACTACAATGAGCAGTTCTTC
-,TRBJ1-2,TRBV28,-,CASRLTAFRGYTF,TGTGCCAGCAGGCTAACAGCGTTTCGTGGCTACACCTTC
-,TRBJ2-7,TRBV18,-,CASSRGWQGSYEQYF,TGTGCCAGCTCACGGGGGTGGCAGGGCTCCTACGAGCAGTACTTC
-,TRBJ1-1,TRBV5-6,-,CASSLVSTEAFF,TGTGCCAGCAGCTTGGTGAGCACTGAAGCTTTCTTT
-,TRBJ1-1,TRBV18,-,CASSETGWNTEAFF,TGTGCCAGCTCAGAAACAGGGTGGAACACTGAAGCTTTCTTT
TRBD1,TRBJ1-3,TRBV9,-,CASSVTGDGNTIYF,TGTGCCAGCAGCGTGACAGGGGACGGAAACACCATATATTTT
-,TRBJ1-1,TRBV14,-,CASSIRWGAEAFF,TGTGCCAGCAGCATTCGATGGGGGGCTGAAGCTTTCTTT
-,TRBJ2-5,TRBV18,-,CASSPGQETQYF,TGTGCCAGCTCACCGGGTCAGGAGACCCAGTACTTC
-,TRBJ1-1,TRBV2,-,CASSDGVGVGGLNTEAFF,TGTGCCAGCAGTGACGGCGTGGGGGTAGGGGGGTTGAACACTGAAGCTTTCTTT
-,TRBJ2-1,TRBV5-1,-,CASSGPRDSLFF,TGCGCCAGCAGCGGGCCCCGGGACTCGCTTTTCTTC
-,TRBJ1-3,TRBV18,once,CASSPPSGTNGNTIYF,TGTGCCAGCTCACCACCGTCGGGCACGAATGGAAACACCATATATTTT
-,TRBJ1-5,TRBV10-3,-,CAISESGGSYQPQHF,TGTGCCATCAGTGAGTCAGGGGGGAGCTATCAGCCCCAGCATTTT
TRBD2,TRBJ2-1,TRBV4-1,-,CASSHLGLAVYNEQFF,TGCGCCAGCAGCCACCTCGGACTAGCGGTTTACAATGAGCAGTTCTTC
-,TRBJ2-7,TRBV10-2,-,CASSVTGATYEQYF,TGCGCCAGCAGTGTTACGGGCGCAACCTACGAGCAGTACTTC
-,TRBJ2-2,TRBV6-1,-,CASIGGTSNTGELFF,TGTGCCAGCATAGGAGGGACATCGAACACCGGGGAGCTGTTTTTT
-,TRBJ1-3,TRBV2,-,CASRKSLVGNTIYF,TGTGCCAGCAGGAAGAGTCTTGTGGGAAACACCATATATTTT
-,TRBJ1-1,TRBV7-2,-,CASSGGTANTEAFF,TGTGCCAGCAGCGGCGGGACGGCGAACACTGAAGCTTTCTTT
-,TRBJ1-6,TRBV2,-,CASSEGGGSYNSPLHF,TGTGCCAGCAGTGAGGGGGGGGGATCCTATAATTCACCCCTCCACTTT
TRBD1,TRBJ2-7,TRBV6-1,-,CASRGDRASYEQYF,TGTGCCAGCAGGGGGGACAGGGCCTCCTACGAGCAGTACTTC